A selection of T cell receptor beta chains follows, all from one sample in a study of blood T cell repertoires in COVID-19. The assay was immunoSEQ multiplex PCR, and TCRdb's table has in-frame clones only and misses some. The sample lists 100,000 to 120,000 clones, nearly 80% occurring once. Sequenced: peripheral blood. The receptors stem from a woman of 80 years or more with active or convalescent COVID-19. Each CDR3 is given with its conserved first and last residue.

v_call cdr3_aa
TRBV28 CASSLSYIVSGGNTIYF
TRBV19 CASSSGSIYEQYF
TRBV6-5 CASSGDTDTQYF
TRBV5-1 CASSRMGQQGAGNTIYF
TRBV28 CASTMDRENQPQHF
TRBV5-4 CASSLARGGHTGELFF
TRBV12-3/TRBV12-4 CASTQGKSYEQYF
TRBV3-1/TRBV3-2 CASSRGGQNGYTF
TRBV12-2 CASRLAWRGVYGYTF
TRBV27 CASSPSIAETQYF
TRBV2 CASTGDDRSSGNTIYF
TRBV10-3 CAISDSRAGAYNEQFF
TRBV7-8 CASSRNSGGSSSYEQYF
TRBV18 CASSPLGTGPDEQYF
TRBV19 CATQPGTTNTGELFF
TRBV6-5 CASRSSGGTGELFF
TRBV29-1 CSVEGLAGVETQYF
TRBV28 CASSPRNTEAFF
TRBV9 CASSAPRGYTF
TRBV19 CASSTSDTGELFF
TRBV11-2 CASSTWTGGDEQYF
TRBV7-2 CASSLQETQYF
TRBV6-6 CASRAPIDYGYTF
TRBV5-1 CASSNGQGEETQYF
TRBV28 CASSFTASGRERNIQYF
TRBV2 CASRRETSGSYEQYF
TRBV15 CATSRDKSREQYF
TRBV7-9 CAISYSGNTIYF
TRBV4-2 CASSQDGGLGQPQHF
TRBV4-2 CASSQGYIAGVGKNIQYF
TRBV9 CASSFTGMNTEAFF
TRBV6-2/TRBV6-3 CASSTPLDSGRSWEQYF
TRBV4-3 CASSQDLFTDGYTF
TRBV30 CAWSSGIRYGYTF
TRBV5-1 CASSSTGDRSYGYTF
TRBV6-5 CASGGQGEKVWGYTF
TRBV6-5 CASTRQTNQPQHF
TRBV7-9 CASSTGQRADTQYF
TRBV7-9 CASSVLASSYNEQFF
TRBV5-8 CASSLQTTNEKLFF
TRBV28 CASTRQGKSQPQHF
TRBV6-2/TRBV6-3 CASSRGRPRGEKLFF
TRBV9 CASRVEGTDTQYF
TRBV21-1 CASAAKTSGSTDTQYF
TRBV6-6 CASSYPRDMRGYEQYF
TRBV7-2 CASSSGPGQGDF
TRBV5-1 CASSLGDYRNDEQFF
TRBV7-2 CASSQQDTGTYNEQFF
TRBV5-1 CASSLDRVATYEQYF